Shown below are 18 T cell receptor beta chains from a single sample sequenced in a study of blood T cell repertoires in COVID-19. Repertoires were generated with immunoSEQ multiplex PCR, while TCRdb's copy carries only in-frame clones and drops some. The sample shows around 270,000 clones, around 89% of them seen only once. The specimen was peripheral blood. The receptors come from a man in his forties with acute or convalescent COVID-19.

The chain is built from TRBV5-1 and TRBJ1-1; D gene uncertain. CDR1 and CDR2 from the germline V gene are SGHRS and YFSETQ. V lost 9 bases and J lost 3, with 24 bases in between. The CDR3 extends over 16 amino acids. The CDR3 nucleotides are TGCGCCACCCGGCTTTATCTTCGGGGTAGGGACACTGAAGCTTTCTTT. This gives the protein CATRLYLRGRDTEAFF.

The chain is built from TRBV21-1 and TRBJ2-5; the table's D call of TRBD2 was not tested on the DNA. TRBV21-1 counts as a pseudogene. CDR3 length equals 16 residues. The CDR3 loop reads CASSTFLAGVPETQYF. CDR3 nucleotide sequence: TGTGCCAGCAGCACTTTTCTAGCGGGGGTTCCGGAGACCCAGTACTTC.

This clone was found a few times. V and J are TRBV24-1 and TRBJ2-1; 9 bases match TRBD2. Per the germline V gene, CDR1 is KGHDR and CDR2 is SFDVKD. Trimming at V came to 4 bases and at J to 0 bases, leaving 3 bases not matched to a gene. This CDR3 spans 16 amino acids. The DNA of the CDR3 is TGTGCCACCAGTGACTATAGCGGGAGCTCCTACAATGAGCAGTTCTTC. Encoded protein: CATSDYSGSSYNEQFF.

This chain uses TRBV29-1 with TRBJ2-2, with 9 bases fitting TRBD1. CDR1 is SQVTM and CDR2 is ANQGSEA in the germline V gene. V shed 6 bases and J 4 bases; nucleotides not matched to a gene: 6. The CDR3 is 14 residues long. The CDR3 here is CSVAPGQGTGELFF. DNA of the CDR3: TGCAGCGTCGCCCCGGGACAGGGCACCGGGGAGCTGTTTTTT.

The chain carries TRBV24-1 and TRBJ1-1, with 10 bases identical to TRBD1. The CDR3 covers 16 residues. The germline CDR1 and CDR2 sequences are KGHDR and SFDVKD. The ends lost 9 bases at V and 0 bases at J; junction bases unmatched: 9. Here the CDR3 reads CATGTGAGIMNTEAFF. As DNA, the CDR3 is TGTGCCACCGGGACAGGGGCCGGTATTATGAACACTGAAGCTTTCTTT.

V usage is TRBV5-1 and J usage is TRBJ2-7; D might be TRBD1 (5 bases). Deletions cut 0 bases from V and 2 bases from J, with 12 bases between. This CDR3 comprises 15 residues. CDR1 and CDR2 from the germline V gene are SGHRS and YFSETQ. This CDR3 reads CASSLEGDRAYEQYF. CDR3 DNA sequence: TGCGCCAGCAGCTTGGAAGGAGACAGAGCCTACGAGCAGTACTTC. Full variable domain (outside the CDR3, taken from reference TRBV5-1 and TRBJ2-7): KAGVTQTPRYLIKTRGQQVTLSCSPISGHRSVSWYQQTPGQGLQFLFEYFSETQRNKGNFPGRFSGRQFSNSRSEMNVSTLELGDSALYLCASSLEGDRAYEQYFGPGTRLTVT.

This chain uses TRBV7-8 with TRBJ1-1; TRBD1 matches at 8 bases. Germline V gene lookup returns CDR1 SGHVS and CDR2 FQNEAQ. This CDR3 spans 16 amino acids. J was trimmed by 0 bases and V by 6 bases; bases with no gene match: 9. The CDR3 DNA reads as TGTGCCAGCAGTCCAGGACAGGGAAAGCTGAACACTGAAGCTTTCTTT. It encodes CASSPGQGKLNTEAFF. The full variable domain, rest sourced from reference TRBV7-8 and TRBJ1-1, is GAGVSQSPRYKVAKRGQDVALRCDPISGHVSLFWYQQALGQGPEFLTYFQNEAQLDKSGLPSDRFFAERPEGSVSTLKIQRTQQEDSAVYLCASSPGQGKLNTEAFFGQGTRLTVV.

The gene calls are TRBV11-2 and TRBJ2-3; 15 bases fit TRBD2. V lost 3 bases to trimming and J lost 6 bases; unmatched junction nucleotides: 4. CDR1 is SGHAT and CDR2 is FQNNGV in the germline V gene. The CDR3 is made up of 16 amino acids. The CDR3 bases are TGTGCCAGCAGCTTCCGGACTAGCGGGGGGGCCGATACGCAGTATTTT. As protein: CASSFRTSGGADTQYF.

This clone was seen a few times. The chain combines TRBV6-1 with TRBJ1-5, with a weak D call TRBD1 (6 bases). In germline, CDR1 is MNHNS, CDR2 SASEGT. Trimming removed 2 bases at V and 7 bases at J, with 9 bases between. CDR3 length: 13 amino acids. The CDR3 reads CASSEPGVQPQHF. The CDR3 nucleotides read TGTGCCAGCAGTGAACCAGGGGTGCAGCCCCAGCATTTT.

The chain combines TRBV24-1 with TRBJ1-2; no definite D call. The germline V and J ends were trimmed by 5 bases and 4 bases, with 7 bases remaining between them. Looked up from germline, CDR1 is KGHDR and CDR2 is SFDVKD. This CDR3 is built from 12 residues. This CDR3 is CATSATGYGYTF. The CDR3 DNA follows: TGTGCCACCAGTGCAACGGGCTATGGCTACACCTTC.

This sequence joins TRBV6-5 and TRBJ1-1, with a weak D call TRBD1 (6 bases). The CDR3 is 13 residues long. CDR1 and CDR2 (germline): MNHEY, SVGAGI. With 6 bases removed from V and 3 bases from J, the gap between germline ends came to 11 bases. CDR3 region: CASSMDRYTEAFF. The CDR3 DNA reads as TGTGCCAGCAGCATGGACAGATACACTGAAGCTTTCTTT.

In this sample, this clone turned up once. The chain couples TRBV7-2 to TRBJ1-6, with D possibly being TRBD1 (5 bases). Trimming removed 6 bases at V and 7 bases at J, with 22 bases between. Per germline, CDR1 SGHTA and CDR2 FQGNSA. The CDR3 spans 17 residues. The CDR3 region has the DNA TGTGCCAGCAGTGAAGGGGTGGGGAGGAGATTAAATTCACCCCTCCACTTT. Translation gives CASSEGVGRRLNSPLHF.

The chain couples TRBV4-2 to TRBJ2-3; D is unresolved. V lost 0 bases and J lost 3, with 7 bases in between. The CDR3 has 14 amino acids. CDR1 and CDR2 from the germline V gene are LGHNA and YNFKEQ. DNA for the CDR3: TGTGCCAGCAGCCAAGACAGGAATACAGATACGCAGTATTTT. Amino acids: CASSQDRNTDTQYF.

This clone was found a few times. The rearrangement links TRBV7-8 to TRBJ2-1; 9 bases are shared with TRBD2. V was clipped by 0 bases and J by 6 bases; unmatched bases: 3. Germline V CDR1 and CDR2: SGHVS, FQNEAQ. The CDR3 length is 15 residues. CDR3 sequence reads: CASSLAAGGSNEQFF. The CDR3 DNA sequence: TGTGCCAGCAGCTTAGCGGCGGGGGGGAGCAATGAGCAGTTCTTC. Filled out from reference TRBV7-8 and TRBJ2-1, the complete variable domain reads GAGVSQSPRYKVAKRGQDVALRCDPISGHVSLFWYQQALGQGPEFLTYFQNEAQLDKSGLPSDRFFAERPEGSVSTLKIQRTQQEDSAVYLCASSLAAGGSNEQFFGPGTRLTVL.

The V call is TRBV6-6, the J call TRBJ1-1; D uncertain. This CDR3 has 13 residues. The germline gives CDR1 MNHNY, CDR2 SVGAGI (reference sequence). V lost 1 base and J lost 1, with 4 bases in between. CDR3 coding DNA: TGTGCCAGCAGTTACTTCTGGAACACTGAAGCTTTCTTT. Protein: CASSYFWNTEAFF.

The V call is TRBV7-9, the J call TRBJ1-2, with TRBD1 matching over 8 bases. Germline V CDR1 and CDR2: SEHNR, FQNEAQ (reference sequence). The CDR3 runs 15 residues. V lost 3 bases and J lost 4; bases outside the gene matches: 7. As DNA, the CDR3 is TGTGCCAGCAGCTTGGACAGGGAGTGGGTCTATGGCTACACCTTC. The encoded protein is CASSLDREWVYGYTF.

The CDR3 DNA is TGCAGCGTGAGGGGGTCGGGGTCCTACGAGCAGTACTTC. Protein product: CSVRGSGSYEQYF. The V and J genes are TRBV29-1 and TRBJ2-7, with D possibly being TRBD1 (6 bases). Trimming took off 6 bases at V and 1 base at J, with 13 bases between the two ends. The CDR3 totals 13 residues. CDR1 SQVTM and CDR2 ANQGSEA come from the germline V gene.

The CDR3 spells CASSLLDTSPLHF. The DNA for the CDR3 is TGTGCCAGCAGCCTCCTGGACACTTCACCCCTCCACTTT. The V and J genes are TRBV14 and TRBJ1-6; D perhaps matches TRBD1 (5 bases). With 4 bases removed from V and 9 bases from J, the gap between germline ends came to 10 bases. Germline V CDR1 and CDR2: SGHDN, FVKESK. The CDR3 spans 13 residues. Based on the CDR3 plus reference TRBV14 and TRBJ1-6, the full variable domain is EAGVTQFPSHSVIEKGQTVTLRCDPISGHDNLYWYRRVMGKEIKFLLHFVKESKQDESGMPNNRFLAERTGGTYSTLKVQPAELEDSGVYFCASSLLDTSPLHFGNGTRLTVT.